The 16 T cell receptor beta chains in this list originate from one sample, sequenced in a study of blood T cell repertoires in COVID-19 (dated by TCRdb to 2018 to 2021). The library was obtained by the immunoSEQ multiplex PCR assay. TCRdb stores this immuneACCESS table with in-frame sequences only. Part of the clones is absent; in the studies checked, under half of the shortfall reflects unresolved V genes, and no reason is known for the rest. This sample lists approximately 80,000 clones; around 81% were detected once. The biggest ten clones account for 44% of the sample. The source material was peripheral blood. Receptor source: a man aged 80 or over with acute or convalescent COVID-19.

The chain's CDR3 is CASSRQTYSNQPQHF. The DNA for the CDR3 is TGTGCCAGCAGTCGACAGACTTATAGCAATCAGCCCCAGCATTTT. The chain recombines TRBV6-2 or TRBV6-3 with TRBJ1-5; D perhaps matches TRBD1 (5 bases). Trimming removed 5 bases from V and 0 bases from J, with 11 bases in between. Germline V gene lookup returns CDR1 MNHEY and CDR2 SVGEGT. CDR3 length: 15 amino acids.

This clone was seen once. V usage is TRBV28 and J usage is TRBJ2-7; 8 nucleotides line up with TRBD1. J was trimmed by 6 bases and V by 6 bases; bases with no gene match: 7. Germline-derived CDR1 and CDR2 are MDHEN and SYDVKM. The CDR3 has 13 amino acids. The CDR3 here is CASRNRGLSEQYF. The DNA of the CDR3 is TGTGCCAGCAGAAACAGGGGGTTGTCCGAGCAGTACTTC.

The chain uses TRBV4-1 and TRBJ1-1; D ambiguous. Trimming pared 2 bases from V and 4 bases from J, leaving 8 bases between. Germline V gives CDR1 MGHRA, CDR2 YSYEKL. The CDR3 is 13 amino acids. The CDR3 loop reads CASSQLDSTEAFF. CDR3 coding DNA: TGCGCCAGCAGCCAACTAGACTCCACTGAAGCTTTCTTT.

The chain carries TRBV11-1 and TRBJ2-7; 9 nucleotides match TRBD2. Germline V gene data show CDR1 as SGHAT and CDR2 as FQDESV (reference sequence). Trimming took 0 bases from V and 0 from J; bases not matched to a gene: 0. This CDR3 region has 15 residues. The CDR3 region has the DNA TGTGCCAGCAGCTTAGCTAGCGGGAGCTCCTACGAGCAGTACTTC. Its protein product is CASSLASGSSYEQYF.

This sequence joins TRBV5-8 and TRBJ1-5; the match to TRBD1 covers 7 bases. The junction had 4 bases not matched to a gene; V was cut back by 4 bases and J by 0 bases. Germline V gene lookup returns CDR1 SGHTS and CDR2 YDEGEE. The CDR3 has 15 amino acids. The CDR3 loop reads CASSRGQYSNQPQHF. CDR3 coding DNA: TGTGCCAGCAGCCGGGGACAGTATAGCAATCAGCCCCAGCATTTT.

CDR3 in amino acids: CASSLAFDRVAGNTIYF. The CDR3 DNA follows: TGTGCCAGCAGCTTAGCCTTCGACAGGGTTGCTGGAAACACCATATATTTT. The chain links TRBV11-2 to TRBJ1-3; 7 positions agree with TRBD1. The germline gives CDR1 SGHAT, CDR2 FQNNGV. V dropped 1 base and J dropped 2; count of bases not matched to a gene: 8. The CDR3 has 17 residues.

The genes are TRBV7-2 and TRBJ2-7, with TRBD1 matching 9 bases. Germline values: CDR1 SGHTA, CDR2 FQGNSA. The V and J ends lost 3 bases and 4 bases, in that order; junction bases with no gene match: 10. This CDR3 region has 16 residues. CDR3 sequence: CASSLGAQGARYEQYF. In DNA, the CDR3 is TGTGCCAGCAGCTTGGGGGCACAGGGGGCAAGGTACGAGCAGTACTTC.

The genes are TRBV5-1 and TRBJ2-3, with TRBD2 identical over 10 bases. This CDR3 is built from 16 residues. Per the germline V gene, CDR1 is SGHRS and CDR2 is YFSETQ. J lost 3 bases, V lost 4 bases, and 8 bases had no gene match. The DNA of the CDR3 is TGCGCCAGCAGCGCCTTTCATAGCGGGAGGACAGATACGCAGTATTTT. Its translation is CASSAFHSGRTDTQYF.

This clone was detected only a few times. This CDR3 reads CASSPYSGNTIYF. The CDR3 DNA reads as TGTGCCAGCTCACCCTACTCTGGAAACACCATATATTTT. This chain connects TRBV18 to TRBJ1-3; D not certain. Germline V gives CDR1 KGHSH, CDR2 LQKENI. Trimming left V 3 bases short and J 0 bases short, with 3 bases between. The CDR3 runs to 13 residues.

V is TRBV24-1 and J is TRBJ2-3; 7 positions agree with TRBD2. The V gene's germline CDR1 is KGHDR and CDR2 SFDVKD. V trimming: 4 bases; J trimming: 5 bases; junction bases outside the gene matches: 8. The CDR3 runs 15 residues. CDR3 residues: CATSDPAGTGDTQYF. CDR3 nucleotides: TGTGCCACCAGTGACCCAGCGGGGACGGGAGATACGCAGTATTTT.

This clone showed up just once. The rearrangement uses TRBV28 and TRBJ2-3; no clear D gene. CDR1 and CDR2 from the germline V gene are MDHEN and SYDVKM. Trimming removed 4 bases at V and 4 bases at J, with 6 bases between. The CDR3 contains 12 residues. The chain's CDR3 is CASSSDSDTQYF. CDR3 DNA: TGTGCCAGCAGTTCAGACTCAGATACGCAGTATTTT.

The chain is built from TRBV7-2 and TRBJ1-1; weak D call: TRBD1 (5 bases). The germline V and J ends were trimmed by 2 bases and 0 bases, with 7 bases remaining between them. In germline, CDR1 is SGHTA, CDR2 FQGNSA. The length of the CDR3 is 14 residues. The CDR3 coding sequence is TGTGCCAGCAGCTTACAGGGAATGAACACTGAAGCTTTCTTT. It encodes CASSLQGMNTEAFF.

The CDR3 DNA reads TGTGCCAGCAGCCAAGGGCTAGCCGACTCCTACGAGCAGTACTTC. Protein sequence: CASSQGLADSYEQYF. The gene calls are TRBV3-1 (or the pseudogene TRBV3-2) and TRBJ2-7, with D perhaps TRBD2 (5 bases). V lost 1 base to trimming and J lost 0 bases, with 10 bases between them. Germline V gives CDR1 LGHDT, CDR2 YNNKEL (reference sequence). There are 15 residues in the CDR3.

V and J are TRBV2 and TRBJ1-1; 7 bases agree with TRBD1. Germline-derived CDR1 and CDR2 are SNHLY and FYNNEI. The CDR3 loop spans 14 amino acids. The ends lost 9 bases at V and 5 bases at J; junction bases unmatched: 12. This CDR3 is CASGQGVLETEAFF. CDR3 bases: TGTGCCAGTGGTCAGGGGGTTCTGGAGACTGAAGCTTTCTTT.

The chain employs TRBV19 and TRBJ1-3; tentatively, D is TRBD1 (5 bases). The ends were cut back, 5 bases at V and 0 bases at J, with 11 bases in the middle. This CDR3 comprises 15 residues. The V gene's germline CDR1 is LNHDA and CDR2 SQIVND (reference sequence). The CDR3 here is CASSRGTYSGNTIYF. In DNA, the CDR3 is TGTGCCAGTAGTCGGGGGACCTACTCTGGAAACACCATATATTTT.

This clone was detected only once. The gene calls are TRBV29-1 and TRBJ2-7, with D possibly being TRBD1 (6 bases). Germline V CDR1 and CDR2: SQVTM, ANQGSEA. This CDR3 has 11 residues. The V and J ends lost 3 bases and 6 bases respectively, with 9 bases between them. CDR3 in amino acids: CSVDRGTEQYF. The CDR3 region has the DNA TGCAGCGTTGACAGGGGTACCGAGCAGTACTTC.